This T cell receptor (beta chain) derives from a study of breast tumors, draining lymph nodes, adjacent tissues. General study results and limits: The lymph node origin of tumor T cells was framed as consistent with a hypothesis, not demonstrated. Findings are consistent with lymph node origin and intratumoral expansion of most tumor T cells. Tumor repertoires ranked between lymph nodes and nontumor tissue in diversity, with V and J gene preferences.

Points on this clonotype: Its target is not known.

One entry per CDR3 protein results from TCRdb running MiXCR on the multiplex PCR reads. The sample shows around 70,000 distinct CDR3 sequences, less than 50% of them seen only once. The CDR3 is 13 amino acids. Germline values: CDR1 DFQATT, CDR2 SNEGSKA (reference sequence). V lost 7 bases, J lost 5 bases, and 9 bases stayed unmatched. The TCR was taken from a female donor with breast cancer. Some clones in this sample may be carry-over from other donors' samples. J is TRBJ2-7 and V is TRBV20-1; 9 nucleotides agree with TRBD1. Source material: breast tumor tissue. CDR3 nucleotide sequence: TGCAGTGTTTGTGGGACAGGGATCCACGAGCAGTACTTC. This encodes CSVCGTGIHEQYF.